These T cell receptor beta chains were read from a single sample in a study of blood T cell repertoires in COVID-19. The protocol was immunoSEQ multiplex PCR, while the TCRdb copy is restricted to in-frame clones and leaves out a portion. The sample includes some 260,000 clones, 82% of them seen just once. The sequenced sample consisted of peripheral blood. Receptor source: a woman aged 18 to 35 with acute or convalescent COVID-19. Each CDR3 is given with its conserved first and last residue. Each record gives: clone size, J gene, V gene, D gene, CDR3 DNA, CDR3 protein. A D gene is named only where the DNA matches it firmly. The size field is filled for only some rows; it gives once, few, many or a size class.

. | TRBJ2-7 | TRBV27 | . | TGTGCCAGCAAACGGGGCGGAGGGTCCTACGAGCAGTACTTC | CASKRGGGSYEQYF
. | TRBJ2-1 | TRBV3-1/TRBV3-2 | . | TGTGCCAGCAGCTCGCCTGCGCGAGGGTCATACAATGAGCAGTTCTTC | CASSSPARGSYNEQFF
many | TRBJ1-1 | TRBV29-1 | TRBD1 | TGCAGCGTTGCGGGACAGCTGAACACTGAAGCTTTCTTT | CSVAGQLNTEAFF
. | TRBJ2-2 | TRBV2 | TRBD2 | TGTGCCACCCTGGGGCGGGAGGCCTATGGGTCCGGGGAGCTGTTTTTT | CATLGREAYGSGELFF
. | TRBJ1-2 | TRBV20-1 | . | TGCAGTGCCAGCCCAGGTCACGGCTACACCTTC | CSASPGHGYTF
once | TRBJ1-2 | TRBV20-1 | . | TGCAGTGCTAGAGGAGGGTATGGCTACACCTTC | CSARGGYGYTF
many | TRBJ1-5 | TRBV13 | . | TGTGCCAGCAGCTTATTGTCCCGGGTCCCTCAGCCCCAGCATTTT | CASSLLSRVPQPQHF
. | TRBJ2-4 | TRBV5-8 | . | TGTGCCAGCAGCTTGGCCAGGGGCAGTTTAAGCATTCAGTACTTC | CASSLARGSLSIQYF
. | TRBJ2-3 | TRBV27 | . | TGTGCCAGCAGTATCAGCCCCCCGGGGGATACGCAGTATTTT | CASSISPPGDTQYF
. | TRBJ2-1 | TRBV14 | TRBD2 | TGTGCCAGCAGCTCGCGGACTAGCGGGAGCCCCTTACGCAATGAGCAGTTCTTC | CASSSRTSGSPLRNEQFF
. | TRBJ1-6 | TRBV28 | TRBD1 | TGTGCCAGCAGCCCCTTCATAGACAGGGCAGGCTCACCCCTCCACTTT | CASSPFIDRAGSPLHF
. | TRBJ2-7 | TRBV7-2 | . | TGTGCCAGCAGCTTAGTCGGTAGCGGCGCCTACGAGCAGTACTTC | CASSLVGSGAYEQYF
. | TRBJ2-7 | TRBV19 | TRBD1 | TGTGCCAGCAACAGGGGATTGAGCTCCTACGAGCAGTACTTC | CASNRGLSSYEQYF
. | TRBJ2-3 | TRBV20-1 | . | TGCAGTGCTAGACGGGCAGATACGCAGTATTTT | CSARRADTQYF
once | TRBJ2-5 | TRBV6-6 | . | TGTGCCAGCATCGGGGAGCTGGGGCAAGAGACCCAGTACTTC | CASIGELGQETQYF
. | TRBJ2-7 | TRBV5-1 | . | TGCGCCAGCAGGGGAACGGACAATCTAGGATACAGCCGCTACGAGCAGTACTTC | CASRGTDNLGYSRYEQYF
. | TRBJ1-4 | TRBV19 | . | TGTGCCAGTAGCCCCCCGCGGACAGAAACTAATGAAAAACTGTTTTTT | CASSPPRTETNEKLFF
. | TRBJ2-1 | TRBV4-3 | TRBD2 | TGCGCCAGCAGCCAACCTCTAGCGGGCTCCCGTAGTGAGCAGTTCTTC | CASSQPLAGSRSEQFF
. | TRBJ1-5 | TRBV18 | . | TGTGCCAGCTCTCCCGACACGAATCAGCCCCAGCATTTT | CASSPDTNQPQHF
. | TRBJ1-2 | TRBV19 | . | TGTGCCAGTAGTAATCCAGGATCCCCTAACTATGGCTACACCTTC | CASSNPGSPNYGYTF
. | TRBJ1-5 | TRBV9 | TRBD1 | TGTGCCAGCAGCTCGGGACAGGGGCTGGGTCAGCCCCAGCATTTT | CASSSGQGLGQPQHF
. | TRBJ1-3 | TRBV5-5 | . | TGTGCCAGCAGCCTGCTAAGTGGGGAGGGAAACACCATATATTTT | CASSLLSGEGNTIYF
. | TRBJ2-3 | TRBV19 | TRBD2 | TGTGCCAATAGCGGGAGGGCCCGTTCAGATACGCAGTATTTT | CANSGRARSDTQYF
few | TRBJ1-6 | TRBV30 | TRBD1 | TGTGCCTGGAGTGAAAACAGGGGTTCACCCCTCCACTTT | CAWSENRGSPLHF
. | TRBJ1-2 | TRBV12-5 | . | TGTGCTAGTGGTTTAGAGGGAGGGAGCTATGGCTACACCTTC | CASGLEGGSYGYTF
. | TRBJ2-5 | TRBV29-1 | . | TGCAGCGTTGCCGCAGGGGCCGCAGAGACCCAGTACTTC | CSVAAGAAETQYF
. | TRBJ2-1 | TRBV9 | . | TGTGCCAGCAGCGTAGGCTGGCGGGCAGAGGGCGATGAGCAGTTCTTC | CASSVGWRAEGDEQFF
. | TRBJ2-1 | TRBV12-3/TRBV12-4 | . | TGTGCCAGCAGTTTAGGTCGGGAGCAGTTCTTC | CASSLGREQFF
. | TRBJ1-1 | TRBV2 | TRBD1 | TGTGCCAGCAGTGCTCTGAACAGGGGGACTGGCACTGAAGCTTTCTTT | CASSALNRGTGTEAFF
. | TRBJ1-2 | TRBV4-1 | . | TGCGCCAGCAGCCAAGATCAGTCACAGGGAGTTTTTCCGGGCTACACCTTC | CASSQDQSQGVFPGYTF
. | TRBJ2-5 | TRBV6-6 | . | TGTGCCAGCAGTTTCGTGGACTTAGCGGAGACCCAGTACTTC | CASSFVDLAETQYF
. | TRBJ1-2 | TRBV29-1 | TRBD1 | TGCAGCGGGTGGACAGGGGGTGTCTACACCTTC | CSGWTGGVYTF
. | TRBJ1-1 | TRBV18 | . | TGTGCCAGCTCACCACCCTCAGGGACTGAAGCTTTCTTT | CASSPPSGTEAFF
. | TRBJ1-4 | TRBV4-3 | . | TGCGCCAGCAGCCAAGATGTGGGACACGCTAATGAAAAACTGTTTTTT | CASSQDVGHANEKLFF
. | TRBJ2-1 | TRBV6-2/TRBV6-3 | TRBD2 | TGTGCCAGCAGTTACCTGTGGACTAGCGGCCGGGAGCAGTTCTTC | CASSYLWTSGREQFF
few | TRBJ1-2 | TRBV6-5 | . | TGTGCCAGCAGCATCGACAGCAACTATGGCTACACCTTC | CASSIDSNYGYTF
. | TRBJ2-3 | TRBV28 | TRBD1 | TGTGCCAGCAGTTATTTAGCCGGGACAGGGAGGACAGATACGCAGTATTTT | CASSYLAGTGRTDTQYF
. | TRBJ2-3 | TRBV7-2 | . | TGTGCCAGCAGCTTAGTCGGGCGGGGCCGCACAGATACGCAGTATTTT | CASSLVGRGRTDTQYF
. | TRBJ1-2 | TRBV14 | . | TGTGCCAGCAGCCAAGGGGCAGTTAACTATGGCTACACCTTC | CASSQGAVNYGYTF
. | TRBJ2-3 | TRBV7-6 | TRBD2 | TGTGCCAGCAGCTTATTCGCTAGCGGGAGTGTGGATACGCAGTATTTT | CASSLFASGSVDTQYF
once | TRBJ2-7 | TRBV30 | TRBD2 | TGTGCCTCTAATCCGACTAGCGGGAGTAGGTACGAGCAGTACTTC | CASNPTSGSRYEQYF
. | TRBJ1-1 | TRBV7-9 | . | TGTGCCAGCAGCCCAGCGGGGGGTTCGGCCACTGAAGCTTTCTTT | CASSPAGGSATEAFF
. | TRBJ2-3 | TRBV10-3 | . | TGTGCCTTGGGACAAAAAGGGTCGGATACGCAGTATTTT | CALGQKGSDTQYF
. | TRBJ2-1 | TRBV10-3 | . | TGTGCCACCACAGGGGAGGTTGAGCAGTTCTTC | CATTGEVEQFF
. | TRBJ2-1 | TRBV6-4 | TRBD2 | TGTGCCAGCAGTTGGACTAGCGGGACCTACAATGAGCAGTTCTTC | CASSWTSGTYNEQFF
. | TRBJ2-3 | TRBV7-9 | TRBD2 | TGTGCCAGCAGCTTGCCTAGCGGGAGTGTGGATACGCAGTATTTT | CASSLPSGSVDTQYF
. | TRBJ1-4 | TRBV19 | . | TGTGCCAGTAGTATAGACAGAAGACAGGAAAAACTGTTTTTT | CASSIDRRQEKLFF
. | TRBJ2-7 | TRBV7-2 | . | TGTGCCAGCAGCCACCAAACACTAAGTTCAAGCTCCTACGAGCAGTACTTC | CASSHQTLSSSSYEQYF
. | TRBJ1-5 | TRBV6-6 | . | TGTGCCAGCAGTTACCTGGAAACAGAACATTTT | CASSYLETEHF